The clone carrying this TCR beta chain was picked up a small number of times. Its antigen remains unidentified. This sample stems from a study of blood T cells in healthy people across ages. Study-level findings and limits: CMV status of donors was not determined, possibly confounding expanded clonotype changes. Underestimates were what the diversity estimates from one million T cells were considered to be. Donors of long life had a larger count of naive CD4+ cells and greater diversity than aged donors.

Trimming left V 6 bases short and J 6 bases short, with 18 bases between. CDR3 length equals 14 residues. The germline V gene encodes CDR1 SQVTM and CDR2 ANQGSEA. Through a sample-barcoded 5' primer and a J-beta primer mix, a second PCR was run for 7 to 11 cycles. MiXCR was run by TCRdb on the 5' RACE reads, yielding one entry per CDR3 protein. The sample shows fewer than 1.5 million distinct CDR3 sequences, approximately 40% of them seen only once. The chain uses TRBV29-1 and TRBJ1-5, with unresolved D. The sample was blood. This sequence was found in a woman aged 18 to 35 in good health. The CDR3 is CSVLATGTGQPQHF. The CDR3 bases are TGCAGCGTCTTAGCGACCGGAACTGGTCAGCCCCAGCATTTT.